The T cell receptor (beta chain) described here comes from a study of blood T cells in healthy people across ages. Findings of the study overall: Using unsorted PBMCs precluded a conclusive naive versus antigen-experienced comparison.

Regarding this clonotype: Its antigen remains unidentified.

A J-beta primer mix and a sample-barcoded 5' primer were used in a second PCR of roughly 7 to 12 cycles. The yield of each sample was at least 3 million CDR3-containing paired-end reads. MiXCR, run by TCRdb on the 5' RACE reads, gives a single entry per CDR3 protein. The sample lists hundreds of thousands of distinct CDR3 sequences; approximately 48% were seen once. The length of the CDR3 is 15 residues. Germline V lookup: CDR1 SEHNR, CDR2 FQNEAQ (reference sequence). Source material: blood. The gene calls are TRBV7-9 and TRBJ2-1; D possibly corresponds to TRBD1 (6 bases). The better agreement between TRBJ2-7 and the DNA end casts doubt on the J call. The TCR sequence derives from a man in his 60s in good health. The CDR3 DNA reads as TGTGCCAGCAGCTTGACTGGGGGCTCCTACAATGAGCAGTACTTC. Translated, it gives CASSLTGGSYNEQYF.